The clone carrying this TCR beta chain has ten or more counts. Its specificity is not known. Germline assignment: CDR1 KGHDR and CDR2 SFDVKD. Trimming removed 7 bases from V and 3 bases from J; junction bases left unmatched: 3. The length of the CDR3 is 13 residues. Using RNA transcripts as the source, TCR beta CDR3 regions were amplified. TCR CDR3 underwent first-round RT-PCR with the HTBI primer set. TCRdb re-derived calls from the multiplex PCR reads in MiXCR, one entry per CDR3 protein. The sample lists fewer than 500,000 distinct CDR3 sequences; approximately 14% were seen once. The sample belongs to a study of T cells in Graves' hyperthyroidism and ophthalmopathy. Study results and limitations: Researchers found most expanded thyroid clonotypes above 0.001 in blood as well.

The chain couples TRBV24-1 to TRBJ1-1, with TRBD1 identical over 8 bases. The sample comprised blood. The sequence came from a woman aged 30 to 39 with Graves' ophthalmopathy. In nucleotides, the CDR3 is TGTGCCACCAGACCACAGGGGGACACTGAAGCTTTCTTT. Its translation is CATRPQGDTEAFF.